This section outlines one T cell receptor beta chain sequence together with its context. Its antigen remains unidentified. A much larger clone differs by one base, so this may be a read error. The length of the CDR3 is 10 residues. V dropped 4 bases and J dropped 2 bases, with 3 bases sitting between them. Germline-derived CDR1 and CDR2 are DFQATT and SNEGSKA (reference sequence). This sample stems from a study of T cells in Graves' hyperthyroidism and ophthalmopathy. Study results and limitations: The model foresaw ophthalmopathy a median about 6.1 months prior to onset.

RNA transcripts yielded amplified TCR beta CDR3 regions. The study used the HTBI primer set for a first-round RT-PCR of the TCR CDR3. TCRdb recomputed calls from the multiplex PCR reads with MiXCR, one row per CDR3 protein. The data show 600,000 to 700,000 distinct CDR3 sequences, just under 45% seen once. The TCR was taken from an adult man with Graves' disease, either hyperthyroidism or ophthalmopathy (not recorded which). Sequenced: peripheral blood or thyroid tissue (not recorded which). The chain carries TRBV20-1 and TRBJ2-7; D not certain. The CDR3 sequence is CSAIPYEQYF. The DNA for the CDR3 is TGCAGTGCTATCCCCTACGAGCAGTACTTC.